The rows below give T cell receptor beta chains drawn from one sample of a study of shared clonotypes between healthy human individuals. The protocol was immunoSEQ multiplex PCR, while the TCRdb copy is restricted to in-frame clones and leaves out a portion. The sample holds around 1.9 million clones, 90% to 95% seen once. Sequences were obtained from naive CD8+ T cells from PBMCs. The receptors shown here come from a man between 18 and 29 years old in good health. Some clones in this sample may be carry-over from other donors' samples. Each CDR3 is given with its conserved first and last residue. The order of the fields is D gene, J gene, V gene, clone size, CDR3 DNA, CDR3 protein. D genes are given only for firm matches. For some rows the clone size is stated as once, few or many, or as a class when expanded; others skip it.

>-|TRBJ2-3|TRBV19|-
TGTGCCAGTAGTATAGAGGGGGCTGCAGATACGCAGTATTTT
CASSIEGAADTQYF
>-|TRBJ2-2|TRBV28|-
TGTGCCAGCACCCTCCTCTCCGTTGACACCGGGGAGCTGTTTTTT
CASTLLSVDTGELFF
>TRBD2|TRBJ2-7|TRBV15|-
TGTGCCACCAGGGATGGCGGGAGGTACGAGCAGTACTTC
CATRDGGRYEQYF
>TRBD1|TRBJ2-1|TRBV5-1|-
TGCGCCAGCAGCTTAACGGCGGGACAGGGGGCACCTTACAATGAGCAGTTCTTC
CASSLTAGQGAPYNEQFF
>-|TRBJ2-1|TRBV15|-
TGTGCCACCAGCGAAGGGATAGCGGCTCCCAAAGGGGTTTCCTACAATGAGCAGTTCTTC
CATSEGIAAPKGVSYNEQFF
>-|TRBJ1-6|TRBV4-3|-
TGCGCCAGCAGCCAGGGGGTGGGGGGATTCAATTCACCCCTCCACTTT
CASSQGVGGFNSPLHF
>-|TRBJ2-1|TRBV5-6|-
TGTGCCAGCAGCCCGGAAGGAGGGGGTGGTAATGAGCAGTTCTTC
CASSPEGGGGNEQFF
>-|TRBJ2-7|TRBV9|once
TGTGCCAGCAGTCCGGGACCGAGTAACGAGCAGTACTTC
CASSPGPSNEQYF
>-|TRBJ1-2|TRBV6-1|-
TGTGCCAGCAACGGGAGAGTGTTGTATGGCTACACCTTC
CASNGRVLYGYTF
>TRBD2|TRBJ2-7|TRBV5-5|-
TGTGCCAGCAGTGATGTAGCGGGGTCTTCCTACGAGCAGTACTTC
CASSDVAGSSYEQYF
>-|TRBJ1-2|TRBV7-9|-
TGTGCCAGCAGCTTAGAGGGACCGGGGGTTAACTATGGCTACACCTTC
CASSLEGPGVNYGYTF
>-|TRBJ1-1|TRBV7-9|-
TGTGCCAGCCTTAAGTCCACCCCTGAAGCTTTCTTT
CASLKSTPEAFF
>-|TRBJ1-3|TRBV7-9|-
TGTGCCAGCAGCCCCCGGACGGTCTCTGGAAACACCATATATTTT
CASSPRTVSGNTIYF
>TRBD1|TRBJ1-1|TRBV27|-
TGTGCCAGCAATCCCCCAGGGGGCGAAGCTTTCTTT
CASNPPGGEAFF
>-|TRBJ2-6|TRBV7-3|-
TGTGCCAGCAGCGCCGGGCGCTCTGGGGCCAACGTCCTGACTTTC
CASSAGRSGANVLTF
>-|TRBJ1-2|TRBV19|once
TGTGCCAGTAGTATCCTCCAGGTACCCGTCTATGGCTACACCTTC
CASSILQVPVYGYTF
>-|TRBJ2-5|TRBV10-2|-
TGCGCCAGCAGTGACACTGGGTGGGCGCCCCAGTACTTC
CASSDTGWAPQYF
>TRBD1|TRBJ2-3|TRBV10-3|-
TGTGCCATCAGTGAGGCTATGGTACCGGGACAGGGGGCGCGGAGAGATACGCAGTATTTT
CAISEAMVPGQGARRDTQYF
>-|TRBJ1-5|TRBV27|-
TGTGCCAGCAGTGGGGGTAGTCAGCCCCAGCATTTT
CASSGGSQPQHF
>-|TRBJ1-1|TRBV7-3|-
TGTGCCAGCAGCTTAGCTGGGGAGACTGAAGCTTTCTTT
CASSLAGETEAFF
>-|TRBJ2-2|TRBV6-1|-
TGTGCTGCATCTCAGGACCGGGGGTCCGGGGAGCTGTTTTTT
CAASQDRGSGELFF
>-|TRBJ2-2|TRBV6-1|-
TGTGCCAGCTCTTTGGGGACAAAGAACACCGGGGAGCTGTTTTTT
CASSLGTKNTGELFF
>-|TRBJ2-6|TRBV7-9|-
TGTGCCAGCAGCCTAGGTTTCGGCTCTGGGGCCAACGTCCTGACTTTC
CASSLGFGSGANVLTF
>-|TRBJ2-1|TRBV15|-
TGTGCCACCAGCAGAGGAGGGAATGGAAACAATGAGCAGTTCTTC
CATSRGGNGNNEQFF
>TRBD1|TRBJ1-2|TRBV7-9|-
TGTGCCAGCAGCTTAGGGGACAGGGTGGATGGCTACACCTTC
CASSLGDRVDGYTF
>-|TRBJ1-4|TRBV7-9|-
TGTGCCAGCAGCCATGCGGGGGAAAAACTGTTTTTT
CASSHAGEKLFF
>-|TRBJ1-5|TRBV2|few
TGTGCCAGCAGTAAGGACCGGTGGCCGGGCAATCAGCCCCAGCATTTT
CASSKDRWPGNQPQHF
>-|TRBJ1-1|TRBV13|-
TGTGCCAGCAGCTTTCCCTCACTCGACACTGAAGCTTTCTTT
CASSFPSLDTEAFF
>-|TRBJ2-1|TRBV7-2|-
TGTGCCAGCAGCTTAGCGCTGGAGTCCCCCTACAATGAGCAGTTCTTC
CASSLALESPYNEQFF
>-|TRBJ1-2|TRBV5-6|-
TGTGCCAGCAGCTTGGGAAGGTGGCCGGACGATTATGGCTACACCTTC
CASSLGRWPDDYGYTF
>TRBD2|TRBJ2-3|TRBV6-4|-
TGTGCCATCCGCAGACCAGAACTAGCGGGAGTTACGCAGTATTTT
CAIRRPELAGVTQYF
>TRBD1|TRBJ1-3|TRBV27|-
TGTGCCAGCAGGCCAGGGACAGCCTCTGGAAACACCATATATTTT
CASRPGTASGNTIYF
>-|TRBJ1-1|TRBV15|once
TGTGCCACCAGCAGAGTTTCGGGAAAGGGTGAAGCTTTCTTT
CATSRVSGKGEAFF
>-|TRBJ1-5|TRBV21-1|-
TGTGCCAGCAGGGACAGGGGGCGATGCAATCAGCCCCAGCATTTT
CASRDRGRCNQPQHF
>-|TRBJ1-6|TRBV15|-
TGTGCCACCCGGCGGGGATCCGGGAATTCACCCCTCCACTTT
CATRRGSGNSPLHF
>-|TRBJ1-1|TRBV28|few
TGTGCCAGCAGTATACAGTGGGATAACACTGAAGCTTTCTTT
CASSIQWDNTEAFF
>-|TRBJ1-5|TRBV27|-
TGTGCCAGCAGTCCAACTCCCCTATTGCCCCAGCATTTT
CASSPTPLLPQHF
>TRBD2|TRBJ2-7|TRBV6-5|once
TGTGCCAGCAGTTCCCGAGGAGCGGGAGGGCCCTACGAGCAGTACTTC
CASSSRGAGGPYEQYF
>-|TRBJ2-7|TRBV19|once
TGTGCCAGTAGTATTGTGGGGGCCTCCTACGAGCAGTACTTC
CASSIVGASYEQYF